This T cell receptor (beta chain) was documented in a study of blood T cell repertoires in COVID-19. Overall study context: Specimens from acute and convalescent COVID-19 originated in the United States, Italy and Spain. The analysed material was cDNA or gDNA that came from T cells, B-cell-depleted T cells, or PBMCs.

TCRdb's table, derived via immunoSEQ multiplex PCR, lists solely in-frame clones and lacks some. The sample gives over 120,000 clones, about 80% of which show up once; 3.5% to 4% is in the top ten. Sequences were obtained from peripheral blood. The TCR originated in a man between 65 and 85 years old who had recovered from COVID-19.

CDR3 sequence reads: CASLRTGGETQYF. The CDR3 nucleotides are TGTGCCAGCCTCCGGACAGGGGGTGAGACCCAGTACTTC. The rearrangement links TRBV2 to TRBJ2-5; 10 bases agree with TRBD1. Germline V CDR1 and CDR2: SNHLY, FYNNEI. Trimming removed 8 bases from V and 5 bases from J; junction bases left unmatched: 5. The CDR3 runs 13 residues.